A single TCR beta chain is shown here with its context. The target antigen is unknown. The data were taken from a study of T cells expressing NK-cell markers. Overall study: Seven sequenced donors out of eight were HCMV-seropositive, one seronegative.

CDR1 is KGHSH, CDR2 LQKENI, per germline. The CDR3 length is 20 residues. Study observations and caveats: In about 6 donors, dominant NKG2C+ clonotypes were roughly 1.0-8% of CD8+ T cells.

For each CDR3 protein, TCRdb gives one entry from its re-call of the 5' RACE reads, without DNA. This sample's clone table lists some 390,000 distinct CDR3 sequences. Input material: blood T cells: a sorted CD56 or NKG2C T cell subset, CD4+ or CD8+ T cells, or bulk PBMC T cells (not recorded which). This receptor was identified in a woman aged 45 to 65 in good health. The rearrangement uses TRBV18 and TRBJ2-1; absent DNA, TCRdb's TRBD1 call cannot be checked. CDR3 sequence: CASSLVPGQGSASYPNEQFF.